This T cell receptor beta chain is from a study of blood T cell repertoires in COVID-19. Study overall: T cells, B-cell-depleted T cells, or PBMCs supplied cDNA or gDNA.

Original analysis: Amplification of reference gene primers provided the estimated nucleated cell counts. The protocol was immunoSEQ multiplex PCR, while the TCRdb copy is restricted to in-frame clones and leaves out a portion. That table supplies the V and J calls and clone size; D and trimming were determined from the DNA. The sample lists more than 200,000 clones, approximately 80% occurring once. The sequence derives from a young man with acute COVID-19. Input material: PBMCs or T cells enriched from blood (not recorded which).

The CDR3 is CASTSGYQPQHF. CDR3 sequence (DNA): TGTGCCAGCACATCGGGGTATCAGCCCCAGCATTTT. The chain links TRBV27 to TRBJ1-5; D unresolved. From germline, CDR1 is MNHEY and CDR2 SMNVEV (reference sequence). Between the trimmed V and J ends, which lost 7 bases and 5 bases, there was a span of 9 bases. CDR3 size: 12 residues.